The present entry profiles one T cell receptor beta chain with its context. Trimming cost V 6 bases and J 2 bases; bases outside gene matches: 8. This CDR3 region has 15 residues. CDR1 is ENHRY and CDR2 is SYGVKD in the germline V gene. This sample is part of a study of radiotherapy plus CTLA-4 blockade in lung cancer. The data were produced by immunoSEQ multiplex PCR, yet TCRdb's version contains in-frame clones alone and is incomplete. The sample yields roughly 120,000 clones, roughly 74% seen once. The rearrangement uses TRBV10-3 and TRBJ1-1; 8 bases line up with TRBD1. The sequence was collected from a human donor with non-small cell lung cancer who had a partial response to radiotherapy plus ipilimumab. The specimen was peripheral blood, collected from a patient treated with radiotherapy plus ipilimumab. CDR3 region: CAIRTGQGINTEAFF. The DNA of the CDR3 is TGTGCCATCAGGACAGGACAGGGAATAAACACTGAAGCTTTCTTT.